This record looks at one T cell receptor (beta chain) sequence and its context. Its antigen is undetermined. This record belongs to a study of cytomegalovirus exposure and HLA in healthy donors. The PCR employed 60 Vbeta primers together with 13 Jbeta primers. The data were produced by immunoSEQ multiplex PCR, yet TCRdb's version contains in-frame clones alone and is incomplete. This table holds 65,000 to 85,000 clones, 75% to 90% found once. The ends were cut back, 1 base at V and 1 base at J, with 8 bases in the middle. CDR3 length: 14 amino acids. CDR1 and CDR2 from the germline V gene are MNHNS and SASEGT. The study, taken as a whole, reports: Later analysis associated a missense DCLRE1C variant with TCR beta V- and J-gene trimming. It emerged from a later analysis that several of the most significant clusters appeared to be linked to common viral pathogens.

The chain employs TRBV6-1 and TRBJ2-7; a weak D match, TRBD2 (6 bases). Sequences were obtained from PBMCs. The TCR was taken from a woman in her 30s in good health and CMV-seronegative. CDR3 coding DNA: TGTGCCAGCAGTGAAGGGGACTCTTCCTACGAGCAGTACTTC. Encoded protein: CASSEGDSSYEQYF.